The rows below give T cell receptor beta chains drawn from one sample of a study of OX40 agonist ivuxolimab in advanced cancers. This table comes from immunoSEQ multiplex PCR, and its TCRdb copy is limited to in-frame clones, with some not included. The sample includes 45,000 to 65,000 clones, about nine tenths of them seen just once. The sequencing used CD4+ or CD8+ T cells sorted from blood, collected in a trial of the OX40 agonist ivuxolimab. The origin of the receptors is an adult with an advanced solid tumor such as melanoma, head and neck, liver or kidney cancer. The CDR3 runs from the conserved cysteine through the conserved F or W. A D gene is named only where the DNA matches it firmly. The size of a clone is reported for some rows only, either as once, few or many, or as a class for expanded clones.

abundance: .; v_gene: TRBV19; d_gene: .; j_gene: TRBJ2-6; CDR3aa: CASRGVLEFGVLTF; CDR3nt: TGTGCCAGTAGGGGGGTCTTGGAGTTTGGCGTCCTGACTTTC
abundance: .; v_gene: TRBV9; d_gene: TRBD2; j_gene: TRBJ2-7; CDR3aa: CASSVEASGTYEQYF; CDR3nt: TGTGCCAGCAGCGTAGAGGCTAGCGGAACCTACGAGCAGTACTTC
abundance: .; v_gene: TRBV5-1; d_gene: .; j_gene: TRBJ1-6; CDR3aa: CASSFLGVGTTNFMQALHF; CDR3nt: TGCGCCAGCAGCTTCCTGGGAGTGGGGACAACCAATTTTATGCAGGCCCTCCACTTT
abundance: .; v_gene: TRBV2; d_gene: .; j_gene: TRBJ1-6; CDR3aa: CASSEWEWGLGSPLHF; CDR3nt: TGTGCCAGCAGCGAATGGGAGTGGGGGCTGGGTTCACCCCTCCACTTT
abundance: few; v_gene: TRBV28; d_gene: .; j_gene: TRBJ1-5; CDR3aa: CASSLVGDSNQPQHF; CDR3nt: TGTGCCAGCAGTTTAGTAGGGGACTCCAATCAGCCCCAGCATTTT
abundance: .; v_gene: TRBV18; d_gene: .; j_gene: TRBJ2-2; CDR3aa: CASSPIGGNTGELFF; CDR3nt: TGTGCCAGCTCACCCATTGGCGGTAACACCGGGGAGCTGTTTTTT
abundance: .; v_gene: TRBV2; d_gene: .; j_gene: TRBJ1-4; CDR3aa: CASSELLDREKLFF; CDR3nt: TGTGCCAGCAGTGAGCTTTTGGACAGAGAAAAACTGTTTTTT
abundance: once; v_gene: TRBV28; d_gene: .; j_gene: TRBJ2-3; CDR3aa: CASSLSDRTDTQYF; CDR3nt: TGTGCCAGCAGTTTATCGGATCGCACAGATACGCAGTATTTT
abundance: .; v_gene: TRBV28; d_gene: .; j_gene: TRBJ1-2; CDR3aa: CASSFSDYGYTF; CDR3nt: TGTGCCAGCAGTTTTTCGGACTATGGCTACACCTTC
abundance: once; v_gene: TRBV6-6; d_gene: TRBD1; j_gene: TRBJ1-2; CDR3aa: CASSYSLQGAHGYTF; CDR3nt: TGTGCCAGCAGTTACTCGTTACAGGGGGCACATGGCTACACCTTC